The 8 T cell receptor beta chains reported below all come from one sample, sequenced in a study of siplizumab effects on memory and regulatory T cells. Sequenced by immunoSEQ multiplex PCR; TCRdb stores in-frame clones only, minus some. This sample has 80,000 to 130,000 clones, with approximately 91% found just once. Sequencing used CD4+ T cells sorted from blood. The receptors were sampled from a human donor in good health. Some clones in this sample may be carry-over from other donors' samples.

The chain links TRBV2 to TRBJ1-5; D gene uncertain. Trimming cost V 4 bases and J 0 bases, with 13 bases left between them. CDR1 SNHLY and CDR2 FYNNEI come from the germline V gene. CDR3 length: 16 residues. In DNA form, the CDR3 reads TGTGCCAGCAGTGTGTTCACTTCGGATAGCAATCAGCCCCAGCATTTT. It is translated as CASSVFTSDSNQPQHF. The full variable domain, in which reference TRBV2 and TRBJ1-5 provide the parts outside the CDR3, is EPEVTQTPSHQVTQMGQEVILRCVPISNHLYFYWYRQILGQKVEFLVSFYNNEISEKSEIFDDQFSVERPDGSNFTLKIRSTKLEDSAMYFCASSVFTSDSNQPQHFGDGTRLSIL.

This rearrangement joins TRBV29-1 to TRBJ2-1; D unresolved. The CDR3 runs to 14 residues. V gave up 2 bases and J gave up 0 bases, with 8 bases separating them. Per the germline V gene, CDR1 is SQVTM and CDR2 is ANQGSEA. CDR3 in DNA: TGCAGCGTTGAACCCCCGATCTCCTACAATGAGCAGTTCTTC. Translated: CSVEPPISYNEQFF.

The chain employs TRBV28 and TRBJ1-4; weak D call: TRBD1 (6 bases). Per germline, CDR1 MDHEN and CDR2 SYDVKM. Trimming pared 5 bases from V and 3 bases from J, leaving 13 bases between. This CDR3 has 15 amino acids. DNA of the CDR3: TGTGCCAGCAGTGGTTTAGGACAGCCTAATGAAAAACTGTTTTTT. Protein sequence: CASSGLGQPNEKLFF.

The chain joins TRBV19 to TRBJ2-3; 8 bases map to TRBD2. The germline V gene has CDR1 LNHDA and CDR2 SQIVND (reference sequence). This CDR3 contains 15 residues. The ends lost 6 bases at V and 2 bases at J; junction bases unmatched: 7. CDR3: CASSGTRTVTDTQYF. Written as DNA, the CDR3 is TGTGCCAGTAGCGGGACTAGGACAGTCACAGATACGCAGTATTTT.

The J gene is TRBJ2-3, the V gene TRBV7-3; no clear D gene. Germline loops: CDR1 SGHTA, CDR2 FQGTGA. The CDR3 is 15 residues long. Deletions cut 2 bases from V and 0 bases from J, with 9 bases between. This CDR3 is CASSLGLVSTDTQYF. CDR3 bases: TGTGCCAGCAGCTTAGGGCTAGTGAGCACAGATACGCAGTATTTT.

The chain has TRBV2 and TRBJ2-2, with 11 bases lining up with TRBD2. This CDR3 has 18 amino acids. The V gene's germline CDR1 is SNHLY and CDR2 FYNNEI. Trimming at V came to 7 bases and at J to 9 bases, leaving 19 bases not matched to a gene. The CDR3 sequence is CASTPTRTSGSGGRELFF. CDR3 coding DNA: TGTGCCAGCACCCCGACCCGTACTAGCGGGAGTGGGGGGAGGGAGCTGTTTTTT.

J is TRBJ2-5 and V is TRBV5-1, with D perhaps being TRBD1 or TRBD2 (5 bases each). Germline assignment: CDR1 SGHRS and CDR2 YFSETQ. Trimming cost V 0 bases and J 5 bases, with 14 bases left between them. The CDR3 contains 15 residues. CDR3 DNA sequence: TGCGCCAGCAGCTTGGTTCTCACCGAGGGGGAGACCCAGTACTTC. Translation: CASSLVLTEGETQYF.

The chain has TRBV10-1 and TRBJ2-6, with D perhaps TRBD2 (5 bases). V was pared by 6 bases and J by 0 bases, with 12 bases between. Germline CDR1 reads WNHNN; CDR2 reads SYGVQD (reference sequence). This CDR3 is 16 amino acids long. This CDR3 reads CASSPGLFSGANVLTF. In DNA, the CDR3 is TGCGCCAGCAGCCCAGGACTGTTCTCTGGGGCCAACGTCCTGACTTTC.